This T cell receptor (beta chain) was recovered during a study of T cells in Graves' hyperthyroidism and ophthalmopathy. The V segment lost 4 bases and the J segment 4 bases; nucleotides outside the gene matches: 10. Germline lookup yields CDR1 MNHEY and CDR2 SMNVEV (reference sequence). This CDR3 spans 16 amino acids. TCR beta CDR3 regions were amplified from RNA transcripts. When the TCR CDR3 underwent first-round RT-PCR, the HTBI primer set was used. TCRdb reprocessed the multiplex PCR reads with MiXCR, giving one entry per CDR3 protein. Among about 130,000 distinct CDR3 sequences listed, 22% were seen once. The sample holds a few counts of this clonotype.

This sequence was found in a woman in her 50s with Graves' hyperthyroidism that later progressed to Graves' ophthalmopathy. The chain couples TRBV27 to TRBJ2-7, with TRBD1 matching over 10 bases. Sequenced sample: blood. CDR3 bases: TGTGCCAGCAGTTGGACAGGGGGAGCGGGAAAGTACGAGCAGTACTTC. Amino acids: CASSWTGGAGKYEQYF.